The 3 T cell receptor beta chains below all came from one sample that was sequenced in a study of human T cells and chemical hapten exposure. Time point defined: patch test 2, 6 weeks after DPC sensitization. Noted treatment: therapeutic diphenylcyclopropenone sensitization with weekly scalp DPC. TCRdb ran MiXCR on the RACE reads and lists one entry per CDR3 protein. The data show about 140,000 distinct CDR3 sequences, over 9.5% seen once. The specimen was whole blood, collected in connection with sensitization to the hapten diphenylcyclopropenone (DPC). These receptors originate from a woman aged 50 to 60 with alopecia areata. Some clones in this sample may be carry-over from other donors' samples.

This clonotype was seen ten or more times. The gene calls are TRBV24-1 and TRBJ2-2; D may be TRBD2 (6 bases). Trimming shortened V by 8 bases and J by 3 bases, and 15 bases separated the two germline ends. Germline lookup yields CDR1 KGHDR and CDR2 SFDVKD. This CDR3 is 15 amino acids long. The CDR3 protein is CATKEGSRDTGELFF. The CDR3 DNA sequence: TGTGCCACCAAGGAGGGGAGTAGAGACACCGGGGAGCTGTTTTTT.

The chain employs TRBV19 and TRBJ2-1, with TRBD2 matching 10 bases. Trimming took 7 bases from V and 3 from J; bases not matched to a gene: 6. The CDR3 totals 15 residues. Germline CDR1 reads LNHDA; CDR2 reads SQIVND (reference sequence). The CDR3 DNA reads as TGTGCCAGTACCCCGACTAGCGGGCACTACAATGAGCAGTTCTTC. Translated, it gives CASTPTSGHYNEQFF.

The table lists this clonotype with a few counts. The chain recombines TRBV19 with TRBJ2-7; no reliable D call. Between the trimmed V and J ends, which lost 3 bases and 0 bases, there was a span of 12 bases. This CDR3 region has 15 residues. The V gene's germline CDR1 is LNHDA and CDR2 SQIVND (reference sequence). This chain's CDR3 is CASSIGRTGSYEQYF. The CDR3 DNA is TGTGCCAGTAGTATCGGCAGGACGGGCTCCTACGAGCAGTACTTC.